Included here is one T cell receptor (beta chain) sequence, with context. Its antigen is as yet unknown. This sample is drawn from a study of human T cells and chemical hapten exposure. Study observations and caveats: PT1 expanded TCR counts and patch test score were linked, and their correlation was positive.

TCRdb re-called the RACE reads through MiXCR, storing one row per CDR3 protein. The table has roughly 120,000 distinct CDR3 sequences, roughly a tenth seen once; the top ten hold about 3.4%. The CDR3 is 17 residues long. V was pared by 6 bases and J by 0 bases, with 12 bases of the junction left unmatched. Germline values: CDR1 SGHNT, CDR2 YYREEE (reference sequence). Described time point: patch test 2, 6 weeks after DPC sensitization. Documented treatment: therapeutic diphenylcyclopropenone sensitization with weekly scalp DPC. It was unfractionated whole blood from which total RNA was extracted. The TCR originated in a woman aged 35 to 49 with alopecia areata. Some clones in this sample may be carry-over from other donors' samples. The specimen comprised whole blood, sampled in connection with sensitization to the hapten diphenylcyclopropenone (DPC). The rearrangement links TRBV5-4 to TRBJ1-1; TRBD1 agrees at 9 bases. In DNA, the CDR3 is TGTGCCAGCAAGGAGCCGGGACAGGGATCGATGAACACTGAAGCTTTCTTT. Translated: CASKEPGQGSMNTEAFF.